These T cell receptor beta chains were read from a single sample in a study of T-cell reconstitution after alpha-beta-depleted transplantation in children. Each CDR3 protein gets one entry after TCRdb re-called the PCR reads with MiXCR. The table records 400,000 to 500,000 distinct CDR3 sequences, roughly a tenth of them present only once. The sequenced sample was PBMCs from the stem cell graft donor, obtained from the stem cell graft. Source of these receptors: a human donor who donated a stem cell graft to a child with acute myeloid leukemia. Each CDR3 is given with its conserved first and last residue. Each record gives: D gene, CDR3 length, V gene, J gene, CDR3 protein. D genes are given only for firm matches.

D gene: -
CDR3 length: 14
V gene: TRBV19
J gene: TRBJ2-4
CDR3 protein: CASSFDSNQNIQYF

D gene: TRBD2
CDR3 length: 17
V gene: TRBV10-3
J gene: TRBJ2-1
CDR3 protein: CAISDGSGRGSYNEQFF

D gene: TRBD1
CDR3 length: 19
V gene: TRBV5-6
J gene: TRBJ2-6
CDR3 protein: CASSSDRDRGLFGANVLTF

D gene: -
CDR3 length: 15
V gene: TRBV5-1
J gene: TRBJ2-5
CDR3 protein: CASSTNPAGLETQYF

D gene: TRBD2
CDR3 length: 16
V gene: TRBV12-3/TRBV12-4
J gene: TRBJ2-5
CDR3 protein: CASSSGVGGSQETQYF

D gene: TRBD2
CDR3 length: 15
V gene: TRBV5-1
J gene: TRBJ2-1
CDR3 protein: CATSLGLADYNEQFF

D gene: TRBD1
CDR3 length: 14
V gene: TRBV20-1
J gene: TRBJ1-4
CDR3 protein: CSAREGQGGEKLFF

D gene: TRBD2
CDR3 length: 16
V gene: TRBV7-9
J gene: TRBJ2-5
CDR3 protein: CASSAFRGGARETQYF

D gene: -
CDR3 length: 14
V gene: TRBV3-1
J gene: TRBJ2-1
CDR3 protein: CASSPLNPYNEQFF

D gene: -
CDR3 length: 12
V gene: TRBV3-1
J gene: TRBJ1-3
CDR3 protein: CASASQGNTIYF

D gene: -
CDR3 length: 14
V gene: TRBV7-3
J gene: TRBJ2-1
CDR3 protein: CASSSRSWDNEQFF

D gene: -
CDR3 length: 14
V gene: TRBV7-8
J gene: TRBJ2-5
CDR3 protein: CASSLGSGAKTQYF

D gene: TRBD2
CDR3 length: 14
V gene: TRBV7-3
J gene: TRBJ2-1
CDR3 protein: CASSLQRGDNEQFF

D gene: TRBD1
CDR3 length: 14
V gene: TRBV9
J gene: TRBJ1-1
CDR3 protein: CASSETGVSTEAFF

D gene: -
CDR3 length: 13
V gene: TRBV29-1
J gene: TRBJ2-3
CDR3 protein: CSGTPGGPDTQYF

D gene: -
CDR3 length: 15
V gene: TRBV6-5
J gene: TRBJ2-3
CDR3 protein: CASSYQFPAGDTQYF

D gene: -
CDR3 length: 14
V gene: TRBV3-1
J gene: TRBJ2-1
CDR3 protein: CASIFRDGYNEQFF

D gene: TRBD2
CDR3 length: 15
V gene: TRBV20-1
J gene: TRBJ2-7
CDR3 protein: CSARERAGARGEQYF

D gene: -
CDR3 length: 16
V gene: TRBV5-1
J gene: TRBJ2-4
CDR3 protein: CASSLGQGETKNIQYF

D gene: TRBD1
CDR3 length: 16
V gene: TRBV7-9
J gene: TRBJ1-3
CDR3 protein: CASSPRQGLAGNTIYF

D gene: -
CDR3 length: 14
V gene: TRBV7-9
J gene: TRBJ1-2
CDR3 protein: CASSLASGFDGYTF

D gene: -
CDR3 length: 15
V gene: TRBV15
J gene: TRBJ1-1
CDR3 protein: CATSRDRTRGTEAFF

D gene: -
CDR3 length: 15
V gene: TRBV5-5
J gene: TRBJ1-5
CDR3 protein: CASSLVGGGSQPQHF

D gene: TRBD2
CDR3 length: 17
V gene: TRBV5-1
J gene: TRBJ2-3
CDR3 protein: CASSRRPGLAGADTQYF

D gene: -
CDR3 length: 15
V gene: TRBV7-2
J gene: TRBJ2-7
CDR3 protein: CASSPGTVTPDEQYF

D gene: TRBD1
CDR3 length: 17
V gene: TRBV20-1
J gene: TRBJ2-3
CDR3 protein: CSVPPGQGLRTTDTQYF

D gene: -
CDR3 length: 9
V gene: TRBV29-1
J gene: TRBJ2-3
CDR3 protein: CSVGIGEYF

D gene: TRBD1
CDR3 length: 15
V gene: TRBV5-1
J gene: TRBJ2-3
CDR3 protein: CASSLEGQGVDTQYF

D gene: -
CDR3 length: 13
V gene: TRBV15
J gene: TRBJ1-1
CDR3 protein: CATSKNPNTEAFF

D gene: -
CDR3 length: 16
V gene: TRBV25-1
J gene: TRBJ2-3
CDR3 protein: CASSDLTGTGTDTQYF

D gene: -
CDR3 length: 15
V gene: TRBV10-3
J gene: TRBJ2-2
CDR3 protein: CAIGVRKIDTGELFF

D gene: -
CDR3 length: 13
V gene: TRBV12-3/TRBV12-4
J gene: TRBJ1-5
CDR3 protein: CASSPLSNQPQHF

D gene: -
CDR3 length: 13
V gene: TRBV10-3
J gene: TRBJ1-4
CDR3 protein: CAIRDSAGEKLFF

D gene: -
CDR3 length: 15
V gene: TRBV6-2/TRBV6-3
J gene: TRBJ2-6
CDR3 protein: CASSPRTAGANVLTF

D gene: -
CDR3 length: 14
V gene: TRBV5-1
J gene: TRBJ1-4
CDR3 protein: CASSAGTAGEKLFF

D gene: -
CDR3 length: 13
V gene: TRBV5-1
J gene: TRBJ2-1
CDR3 protein: CASSLRPYNEQFF

D gene: -
CDR3 length: 13
V gene: TRBV27
J gene: TRBJ1-1
CDR3 protein: CASYRGGNTEAFF

D gene: -
CDR3 length: 12
V gene: TRBV25-1
J gene: TRBJ2-3
CDR3 protein: CASSAWGDTQYF

D gene: -
CDR3 length: 15
V gene: TRBV5-1
J gene: TRBJ2-5
CDR3 protein: CASSFGGGVPETQYF

D gene: TRBD1
CDR3 length: 14
V gene: TRBV6-5
J gene: TRBJ1-1
CDR3 protein: CASSYQGAFTEAFF

D gene: -
CDR3 length: 15
V gene: TRBV20-1
J gene: TRBJ2-7
CDR3 protein: CSAVTRGDLSYEQYF

D gene: -
CDR3 length: 14
V gene: TRBV18
J gene: TRBJ2-7
CDR3 protein: CASSPRSEAYEQYF

D gene: -
CDR3 length: 12
V gene: TRBV29-1
J gene: TRBJ2-7
CDR3 protein: CSVGDNSYEQYF

D gene: TRBD1
CDR3 length: 13
V gene: TRBV29-1
J gene: TRBJ2-7
CDR3 protein: CSAGDRGNYEQYF

D gene: -
CDR3 length: 15
V gene: TRBV7-9
J gene: TRBJ1-1
CDR3 protein: CASSLGGGRNTEAFF

D gene: TRBD2
CDR3 length: 14
V gene: TRBV6-2/TRBV6-3
J gene: TRBJ2-5
CDR3 protein: CASTGLARAETQYF

D gene: TRBD2
CDR3 length: 15
V gene: TRBV10-1
J gene: TRBJ2-1
CDR3 protein: CASSRSGLLSNEQFF

D gene: -
CDR3 length: 16
V gene: TRBV5-1
J gene: TRBJ1-1
CDR3 protein: CASSLIQGKGNTEAFF

D gene: TRBD2
CDR3 length: 16
V gene: TRBV6-2/TRBV6-3
J gene: TRBJ2-5
CDR3 protein: CASSPGRGSYQETQYF

D gene: TRBD1
CDR3 length: 14
V gene: TRBV27
J gene: TRBJ2-1
CDR3 protein: CASSPGGQYNEQFF

D gene: TRBD2
CDR3 length: 13
V gene: TRBV20-1
J gene: TRBJ2-1
CDR3 protein: CSATIAGNNEQFF

D gene: -
CDR3 length: 16
V gene: TRBV4-1
J gene: TRBJ2-4
CDR3 protein: CASSAIGTGAKNIQYF

D gene: TRBD1
CDR3 length: 14
V gene: TRBV7-9
J gene: TRBJ2-1
CDR3 protein: CASSRGTGPVGQFF

D gene: -
CDR3 length: 13
V gene: TRBV20-1
J gene: TRBJ2-7
CDR3 protein: CSAKQPLSYEQYF

D gene: TRBD2
CDR3 length: 15
V gene: TRBV7-2
J gene: TRBJ2-2
CDR3 protein: CASSRSGSGTGELFF